Listed below are T cell receptor beta chains from one sample, sequenced in a study of shared clonotypes between healthy human individuals. The method was immunoSEQ multiplex PCR; TCRdb's version includes in-frame clones alone and lacks a portion of them. The data contain approximately 530,000 clones, around 96% of them singletons. Input material: naive CD4+ T cells sorted from blood. The receptors were gathered from a woman under 40 in good health. The CDR3 runs from the conserved cysteine through the conserved F or W. Fields, in order: CDR3 protein, V gene, J gene.

CDR3 protein: CASRSSIAGGRTDTQYF
V gene: TRBV7-9
J gene: TRBJ2-3

CDR3 protein: CASGPGQETQYF
V gene: TRBV5-1
J gene: TRBJ2-5

CDR3 protein: CASSLYRRQPQHF
V gene: TRBV13
J gene: TRBJ1-5

CDR3 protein: CASRVDGRNSPLHF
V gene: TRBV6-5
J gene: TRBJ1-6

CDR3 protein: CASSQGSQETQYF
V gene: TRBV18
J gene: TRBJ2-5

CDR3 protein: CASSYLAAPINTEAFF
V gene: TRBV6-6
J gene: TRBJ1-1

CDR3 protein: CASSLTQTNEKLFF
V gene: TRBV28
J gene: TRBJ1-4

CDR3 protein: CAISESGQQETQYF
V gene: TRBV10-3
J gene: TRBJ2-5

CDR3 protein: CASSYTSGSNQPQHF
V gene: TRBV6-5
J gene: TRBJ1-5

CDR3 protein: CASSKETVRDEQYF
V gene: TRBV21-1
J gene: TRBJ2-7

CDR3 protein: CASGRGGTGGSSYEQYF
V gene: TRBV5-1
J gene: TRBJ2-7

CDR3 protein: CASNLLAGGPTDTQYF
V gene: TRBV28
J gene: TRBJ2-3

CDR3 protein: CASSPQGSNYGYTF
V gene: TRBV18
J gene: TRBJ1-2

CDR3 protein: CASSQDVDTEAFF
V gene: TRBV4-1
J gene: TRBJ1-1

CDR3 protein: CASSPSVRSYGYTF
V gene: TRBV27
J gene: TRBJ1-2

CDR3 protein: CASSFRQGGYYEQYF
V gene: TRBV5-6
J gene: TRBJ2-7

CDR3 protein: CASSQTSGGSSTDTQYF
V gene: TRBV5-1
J gene: TRBJ2-3

CDR3 protein: CASSWGGEPQHF
V gene: TRBV28
J gene: TRBJ1-5

CDR3 protein: CASSLTSGRVPDTQYF
V gene: TRBV7-9
J gene: TRBJ2-3

CDR3 protein: CASKGGYEQYF
V gene: TRBV19
J gene: TRBJ2-7

CDR3 protein: CSVAGEGYNEQFF
V gene: TRBV29-1
J gene: TRBJ2-1

CDR3 protein: CASSTQGAFNTGELFF
V gene: TRBV19
J gene: TRBJ2-2